The 9 T cell receptor beta chains listed next were all sequenced from one sample in a study of blood T cell repertoires in COVID-19 (TCRdb year 2020). The protocol used for the library was the immunoSEQ multiplex PCR assay. Entries here come from immuneACCESS through TCRdb and include only in-frame sequences with V and J called. Some clones fail to appear in such tables; in the studies checked, an unresolved V gene covers under half of the shortfall, and the cause of the remainder is unknown. The sample table shows approximately 300,000 clones, and 80% to 85% are seen once. The top ten clones comprise approximately 14% of the sample. The sequenced sample was peripheral blood. The receptors originated from a person between 65 and 80 years old with COVID-19, enrolled during active disease.

This sequence joins TRBV5-1 and TRBJ1-1; D is perhaps TRBD1 (6 bases). The germline CDR1 and CDR2 sequences are SGHRS and YFSETQ. V was cut by 6 bases and J by 0 bases, with 12 bases left in between. The CDR3 has 14 amino acids. In DNA form, the CDR3 reads TGCGCCAGCATGCCAGGGGAGCTGAACACTGAAGCTTTCTTT. Translated, it gives CASMPGELNTEAFF.

This clone was picked up one time. The V call is TRBV4-3, the J call TRBJ2-3, with D tentatively TRBD2 (7 bases). This CDR3 is built from 17 residues. The germline V and J ends were trimmed by 8 bases and 0 bases, with 21 bases remaining between them. Per germline, CDR1 LGHNA and CDR2 YSLEER. The CDR3 DNA reads TGCGCCAGCCGGAGGTCGATTGGGGGGGCTAGCACAGATACGCAGTATTTT. This encodes CASRRSIGGASTDTQYF.

The count of this clone is one. The J gene is TRBJ1-3, the V gene TRBV27; no definite D call. Trimming took off 6 bases at V and 2 bases at J, with 8 bases between the two ends. Germline V CDR1 and CDR2: MNHEY, SMNVEV (reference sequence). The CDR3 contains 13 residues. The CDR3 protein is CASRQTTGNTIYF. The CDR3, as DNA: TGTGCCAGCAGACAGACCACTGGAAACACCATATATTTT.

This chain connects TRBV6-6 to TRBJ1-5, with 10 bases lining up with TRBD1. With 4 bases clipped from V and 6 bases from J, the junction kept 3 bases outside the gene matches. This CDR3 has 14 residues. Looked up from germline, CDR1 is MNHNY and CDR2 is SVGAGI (reference sequence). CDR3 DNA: TGTGCCAGCAGTTTCCGGGACAGGGGTCAGCCCCAGCATTTT. Protein product: CASSFRDRGQPQHF.

V and J are TRBV3-1 (or the pseudogene TRBV3-2) and TRBJ1-1; 11 bases map to TRBD1. Germline values: CDR1 LGHDT, CDR2 YNNKEL (reference sequence). V was clipped by 4 bases and J by 6 bases; unmatched bases: 10. CDR3 length: 16 amino acids. The CDR3 coding sequence is TGTGCCAGCAGCCGCGGGGAGGGACAGGGGGAGGCTGAAGCTTTCTTT. It is translated as CASSRGEGQGEAEAFF.

The chain employs TRBV29-1 and TRBJ1-2; D remains unclear. CDR3 length: 12 amino acids. V lost 4 bases and J 1 base, leaving 7 bases between the germline ends. The germline V gene encodes CDR1 SQVTM and CDR2 ANQGSEA. CDR3 residues: CSVVINNYGYTF. DNA of the CDR3: TGCAGCGTTGTTATAAATAACTATGGCTACACCTTC.

The sample holds one count of this clone. The V call is TRBV15, the J call TRBJ1-4; D may be TRBD1 (5 bases). The germline gives CDR1 LNHNV, CDR2 YYDKDF (reference sequence). The CDR3 is made up of 13 amino acids. V shed 3 bases and J shed 7 bases, with 9 bases lying between them. Here the CDR3 reads CATSRGLGEKLFF. Here the CDR3 DNA reads TGTGCCACCAGCAGGGGGCTTGGTGAAAAACTGTTTTTT.

This clone is a singleton in its sample. This chain uses TRBV10-1 with TRBJ1-1; 9 nucleotides agree with TRBD1. CDR3 length equals 16 residues. Per germline, CDR1 WNHNN and CDR2 SYGVQD (reference sequence). Trimming at V came to 3 bases and at J to 5 bases, leaving 10 bases not matched to a gene. The DNA of the CDR3 is TGCGCCAGCAGTGATTGGGACAGGGCTTTTAAAACTGAAGCTTTCTTT. Translation gives CASSDWDRAFKTEAFF.

The chain uses TRBV6-1 and TRBJ1-6, with a tentative D call TRBD1 (6 bases). Germline-derived CDR1 and CDR2 are MNHNS and SASEGT. Trimming cost V 3 bases and J 8 bases, with 14 bases left between them. This CDR3 has 15 amino acids. The CDR3 region is CASSDGQFFYSPLHF. CDR3 DNA: TGTGCCAGCAGTGACGGACAGTTCTTTTATTCACCCCTCCACTTT.